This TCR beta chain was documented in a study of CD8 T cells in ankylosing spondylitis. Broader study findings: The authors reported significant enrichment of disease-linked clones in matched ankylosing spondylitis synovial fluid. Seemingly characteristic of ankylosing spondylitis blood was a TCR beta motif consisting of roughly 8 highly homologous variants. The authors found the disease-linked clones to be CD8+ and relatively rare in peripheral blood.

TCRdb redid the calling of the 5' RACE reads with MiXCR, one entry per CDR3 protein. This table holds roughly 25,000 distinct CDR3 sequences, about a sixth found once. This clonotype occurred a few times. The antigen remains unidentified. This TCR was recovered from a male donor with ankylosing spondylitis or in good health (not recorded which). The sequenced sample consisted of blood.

The CDR3 region is CASSPGDSGITDTQYF. CDR3 coding DNA: TGTGCCAGCAGCCCAGGGGATAGCGGAATCACAGATACGCAGTATTTT. The rearrangement joins TRBV4-2 to TRBJ2-3, with D tentatively TRBD1 or TRBD2 (6 bases each). This CDR3 spans 16 amino acids. CDR1 is LGHNA, CDR2 YNFKEQ, per germline. Trimming removed 4 bases at V and 2 bases at J, with 16 bases between.